The entry below gives a single T cell receptor beta chain sequence along with its context. The data were obtained in a study of blood T cell repertoires in COVID-19. Profiling relied on immunoSEQ multiplex PCR, and the TCRdb table lists in-frame clones only, not all of them. The sample includes 50,000 to 65,000 clones, 65% to 90% of them seen just once. From germline, CDR1 is MDHEN and CDR2 SYDVKM. CDR3 length: 15 residues. Trimming at V came to 2 bases and at J to 8 bases, leaving 8 bases not matched to a gene. The rearrangement joins TRBV28 to TRBJ1-4; 7 nucleotides match TRBD1. The sequenced material came from peripheral blood. The clonotype comes from a man aged 45-65 years with active COVID-19. CDR3 amino acids: CASSLAGQLGEKLFF. In DNA form, the CDR3 reads TGTGCCAGCAGTTTAGCGGGACAGCTAGGGGAAAAACTGTTTTTT.